The 5 T cell receptor beta chains below all came from one sample that was sequenced in a study of cytomegalovirus exposure and HLA in healthy donors. Researchers ran the PCR with 60 Vbeta and 13 Jbeta primers. TCRdb keeps only in-frame clones here, not all; method: immunoSEQ multiplex PCR. The sample yields under 200,000 clones, about 65% seen once. The material sequenced was PBMCs. These receptor sequences come from a woman between 18 and 29 years old in good health and CMV-seropositive.

V gene TRBV29-1 combines with J gene TRBJ2-1; 7 nucleotides line up with TRBD2. The CDR3 is 13 residues long. Unmatched junction bases numbered 5, after V lost 4 bases and J lost 5 bases. Germline V gene sequence: CDR1 SQVTM, CDR2 ANQGSEA. This CDR3 is CSVGFLADNEQFF. The CDR3 DNA is TGCAGCGTTGGCTTTCTAGCGGACAATGAGCAGTTCTTC.

This clone was observed a single time. The rearrangement links TRBV2 to TRBJ2-1; 7 nucleotides match TRBD2. The CDR3 spans 13 residues. The germline V gene encodes CDR1 SNHLY and CDR2 FYNNEI. With 7 bases clipped from V and 6 bases from J, the junction kept 6 bases outside the gene matches. The CDR3 bases are TGTGCCAGCATTGAGACTAGCTCCAATGAGCAGTTCTTC. Translating gives CASIETSSNEQFF.

The rearrangement links TRBV6-5 to TRBJ1-3; D not resolved. Trimming shortened V by 8 bases and J by 3 bases, and 5 bases separated the two germline ends. The CDR3 totals 11 residues. Germline assignment: CDR1 MNHEY and CDR2 SVGAGI. CDR3 DNA: TGTGCCAGCCTAAATGGAAACACCATATATTTT. Translation gives CASLNGNTIYF.

The genes are TRBV15 and TRBJ2-1, with D possibly being TRBD2 (6 bases). Germline loops: CDR1 LNHNV, CDR2 YYDKDF (reference sequence). V was clipped by 1 base and J by 5 bases, with 15 bases between them. The CDR3 totals 16 residues. In nucleotides, the CDR3 is TGTGCCACCAGCAGAGGTTCGGGGGTTGGGGACAATGAGCAGTTCTTC. This encodes CATSRGSGVGDNEQFF.

This chain connects TRBV6-1 to TRBJ2-2; no definite D call. The length of the CDR3 is 14 residues. The germline gives CDR1 MNHNS, CDR2 SASEGT. The V and J ends lost 6 bases and 0 bases respectively, with 8 bases between them. This CDR3 reads CASRRLSNTGELFF. DNA for the CDR3: TGTGCCAGCAGGAGACTCTCGAACACCGGGGAGCTGTTTTTT.